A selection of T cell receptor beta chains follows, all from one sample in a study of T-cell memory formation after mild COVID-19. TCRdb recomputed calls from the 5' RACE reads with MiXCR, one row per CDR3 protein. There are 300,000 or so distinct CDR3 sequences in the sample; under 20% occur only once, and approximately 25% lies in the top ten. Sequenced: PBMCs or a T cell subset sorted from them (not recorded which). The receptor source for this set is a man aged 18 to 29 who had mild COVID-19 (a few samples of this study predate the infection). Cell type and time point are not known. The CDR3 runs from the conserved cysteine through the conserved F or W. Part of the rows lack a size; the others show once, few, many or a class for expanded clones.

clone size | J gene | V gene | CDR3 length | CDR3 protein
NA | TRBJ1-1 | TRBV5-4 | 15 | CASSLSWTGPREAFF
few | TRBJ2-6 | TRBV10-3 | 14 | CANRQGAGANVLTF
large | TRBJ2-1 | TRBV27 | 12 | CATGTRGGGRFF
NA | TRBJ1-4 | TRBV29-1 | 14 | CSVLDRASNEKLFF
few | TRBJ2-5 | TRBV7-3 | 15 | CASSLMGQSQETQYF
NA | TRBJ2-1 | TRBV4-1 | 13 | CASSQAGSNEQFF
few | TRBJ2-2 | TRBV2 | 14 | CASSVGTGSGELFF
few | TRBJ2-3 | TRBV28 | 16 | CASTLSSPGVSDTQYF
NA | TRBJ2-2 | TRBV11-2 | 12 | CASSSSLGELFF
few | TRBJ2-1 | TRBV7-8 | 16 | CASSARDSSSYNEQFF
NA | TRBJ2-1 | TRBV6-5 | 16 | CASSYLQGFPYNEQFF
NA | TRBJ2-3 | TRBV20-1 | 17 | CSASGTAKRGATDTQYF
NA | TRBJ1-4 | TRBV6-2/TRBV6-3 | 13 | CASRWTGNEKLFF
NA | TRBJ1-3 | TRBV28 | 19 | CASTSLTWSPQSSGNTIYF
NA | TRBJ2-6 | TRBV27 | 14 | CASSLSRGANVLTF
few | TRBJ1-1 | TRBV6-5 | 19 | CATVPQSPPLAGMVPEAFF
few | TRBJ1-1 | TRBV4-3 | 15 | CASSQDIWQNTEAFF
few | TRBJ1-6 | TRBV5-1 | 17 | CASSLAGTGRLNSPLHF
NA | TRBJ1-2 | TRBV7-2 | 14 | CASSSRQGGYGYTF
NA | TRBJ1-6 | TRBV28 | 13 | CASREGSGSPLHF
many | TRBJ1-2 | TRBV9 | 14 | CASSVGTGSYGYTF
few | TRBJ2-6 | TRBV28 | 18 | CASSLLGSGFSGANVLTF
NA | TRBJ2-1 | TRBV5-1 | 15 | CASSSFAGSNNEQFF
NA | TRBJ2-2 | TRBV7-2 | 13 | CASSAGDPGELFF
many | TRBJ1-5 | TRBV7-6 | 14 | CASSLLGSNQPQHF
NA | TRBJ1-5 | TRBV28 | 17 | CASSFGQGIKRNQPQHF
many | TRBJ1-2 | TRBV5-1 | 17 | CASSSRRSPLRSYGYTF
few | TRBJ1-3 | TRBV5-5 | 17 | CASSPGGRAFSGNTIYF
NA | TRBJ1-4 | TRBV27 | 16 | CASSFGPGALGEKLFF
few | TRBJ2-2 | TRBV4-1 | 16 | CASSRRERGTIGELFF